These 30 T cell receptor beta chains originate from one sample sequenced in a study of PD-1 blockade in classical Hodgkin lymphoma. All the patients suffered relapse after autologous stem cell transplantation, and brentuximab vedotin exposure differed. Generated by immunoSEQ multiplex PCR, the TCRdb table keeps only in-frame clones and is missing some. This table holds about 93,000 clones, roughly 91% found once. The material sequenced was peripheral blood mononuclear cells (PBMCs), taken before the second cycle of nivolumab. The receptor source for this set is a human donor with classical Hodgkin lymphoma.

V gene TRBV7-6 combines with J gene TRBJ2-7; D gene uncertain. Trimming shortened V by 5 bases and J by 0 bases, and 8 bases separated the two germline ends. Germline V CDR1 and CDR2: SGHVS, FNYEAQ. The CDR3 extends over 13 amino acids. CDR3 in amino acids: CASSPTSSYEQYF. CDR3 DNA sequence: TGTGCCAGCAGCCCGACGAGCTCCTACGAGCAGTACTTC.

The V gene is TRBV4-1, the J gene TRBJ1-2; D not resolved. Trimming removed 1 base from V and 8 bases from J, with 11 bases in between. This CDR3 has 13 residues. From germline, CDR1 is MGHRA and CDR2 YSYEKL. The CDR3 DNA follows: TGCGCCAGCAGCCAAGGGGGTAGGAGGGGCTACACCTTC. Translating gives CASSQGGRRGYTF.

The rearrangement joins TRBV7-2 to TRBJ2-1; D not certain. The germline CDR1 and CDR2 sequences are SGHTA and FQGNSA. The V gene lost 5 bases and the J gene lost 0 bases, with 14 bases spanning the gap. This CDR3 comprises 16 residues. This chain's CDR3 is CASSVLSGYSYNEQFF. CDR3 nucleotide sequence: TGTGCCAGCAGCGTCCTAAGTGGCTACTCCTACAATGAGCAGTTCTTC.

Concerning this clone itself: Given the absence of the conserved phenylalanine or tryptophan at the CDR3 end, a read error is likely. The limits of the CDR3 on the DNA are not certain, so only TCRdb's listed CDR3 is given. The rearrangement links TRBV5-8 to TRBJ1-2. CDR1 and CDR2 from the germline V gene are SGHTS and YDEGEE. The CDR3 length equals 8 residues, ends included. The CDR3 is CASSPDRQ.

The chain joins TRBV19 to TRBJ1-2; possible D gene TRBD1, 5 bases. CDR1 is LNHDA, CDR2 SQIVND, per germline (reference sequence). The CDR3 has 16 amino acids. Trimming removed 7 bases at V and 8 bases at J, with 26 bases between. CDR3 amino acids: CASTRRGPDTGGGYTF. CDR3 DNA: TGTGCCAGTACTCGGAGGGGTCCGGACACTGGGGGAGGCTACACCTTC.

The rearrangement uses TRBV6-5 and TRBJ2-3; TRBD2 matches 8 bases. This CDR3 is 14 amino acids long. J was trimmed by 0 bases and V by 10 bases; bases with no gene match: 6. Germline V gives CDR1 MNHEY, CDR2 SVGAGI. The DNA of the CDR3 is TGTGCCACCTCCGGGAGGGAGAGCACAGATACGCAGTATTTT. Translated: CATSGRESTDTQYF.

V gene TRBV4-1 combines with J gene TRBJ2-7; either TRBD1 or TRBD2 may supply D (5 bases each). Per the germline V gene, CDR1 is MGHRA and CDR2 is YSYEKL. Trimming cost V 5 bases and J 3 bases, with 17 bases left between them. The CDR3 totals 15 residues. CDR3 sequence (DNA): TGCGCCAGCAGCTCCAACCTCGGGACGGGCTACGAGCAGTACTTC. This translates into CASSSNLGTGYEQYF.

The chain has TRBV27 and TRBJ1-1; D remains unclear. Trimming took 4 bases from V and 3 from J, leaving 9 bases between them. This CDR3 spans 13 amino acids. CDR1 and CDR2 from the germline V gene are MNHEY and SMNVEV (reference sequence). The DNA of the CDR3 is TGTGCCAGCAGTTATCGGGGAGACACTGAAGCTTTCTTT. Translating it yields CASSYRGDTEAFF.

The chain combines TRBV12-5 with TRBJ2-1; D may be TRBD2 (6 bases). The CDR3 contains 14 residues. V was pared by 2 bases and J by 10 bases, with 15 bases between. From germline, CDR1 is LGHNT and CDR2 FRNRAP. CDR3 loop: CASGLKGLASEQFF. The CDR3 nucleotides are TGTGCTAGTGGTTTGAAAGGGCTAGCGAGCGAGCAGTTCTTC.

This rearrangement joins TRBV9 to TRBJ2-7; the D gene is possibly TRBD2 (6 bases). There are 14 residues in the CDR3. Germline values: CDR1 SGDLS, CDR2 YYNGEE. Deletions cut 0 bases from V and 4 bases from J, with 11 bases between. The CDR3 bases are TGTGCCAGCAGCGTAGGTGTGGGAGGTTACGAGCAGTACTTC. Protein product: CASSVGVGGYEQYF.

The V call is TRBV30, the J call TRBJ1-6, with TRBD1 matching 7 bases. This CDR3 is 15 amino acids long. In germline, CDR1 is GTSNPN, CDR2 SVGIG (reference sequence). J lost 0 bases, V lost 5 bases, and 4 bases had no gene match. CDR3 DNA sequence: TGTGCCTGGGGACGACAGGGCTCCTATAATTCACCCCTCCACTTT. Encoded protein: CAWGRQGSYNSPLHF.

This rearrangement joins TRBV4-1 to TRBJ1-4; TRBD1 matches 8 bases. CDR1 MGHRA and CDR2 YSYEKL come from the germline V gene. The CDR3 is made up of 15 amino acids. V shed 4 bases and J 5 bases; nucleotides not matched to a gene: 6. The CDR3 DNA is TGCGCCAGCAGCCGCCCACAGGGGGTAAATGAAAAACTGTTTTTT. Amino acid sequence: CASSRPQGVNEKLFF.

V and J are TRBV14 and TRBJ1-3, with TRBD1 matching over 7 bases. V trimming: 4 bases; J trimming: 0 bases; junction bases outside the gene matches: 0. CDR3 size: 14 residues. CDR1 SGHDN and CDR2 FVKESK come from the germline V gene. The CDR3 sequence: CASSRQGSGNTIYF. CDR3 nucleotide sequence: TGTGCCAGCAGCCGACAGGGCTCTGGAAACACCATATATTTT.

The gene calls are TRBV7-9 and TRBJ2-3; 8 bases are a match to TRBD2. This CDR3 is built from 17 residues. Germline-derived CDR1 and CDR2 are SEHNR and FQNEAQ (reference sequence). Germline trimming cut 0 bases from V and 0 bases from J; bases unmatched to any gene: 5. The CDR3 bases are TGTGCCAGCAGCTTAGCCCAGAGCGGGGGTAGCACAGATACGCAGTATTTT. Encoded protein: CASSLAQSGGSTDTQYF.

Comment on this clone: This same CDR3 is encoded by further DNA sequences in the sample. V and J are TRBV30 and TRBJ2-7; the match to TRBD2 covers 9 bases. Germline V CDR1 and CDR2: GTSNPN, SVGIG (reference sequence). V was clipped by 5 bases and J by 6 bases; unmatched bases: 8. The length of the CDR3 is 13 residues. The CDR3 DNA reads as TGTGCCTGGGAGGCGGGAGGGCCCGGCGAGCAGTACTTC. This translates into CAWEAGGPGEQYF.

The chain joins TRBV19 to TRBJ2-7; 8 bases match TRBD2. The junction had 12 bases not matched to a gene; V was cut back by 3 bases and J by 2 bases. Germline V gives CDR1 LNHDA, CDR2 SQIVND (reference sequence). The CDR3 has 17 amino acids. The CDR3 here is CASSITGEREKAYEQYF. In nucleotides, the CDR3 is TGTGCCAGTAGTATTACGGGGGAGCGGGAGAAAGCCTACGAGCAGTACTTC. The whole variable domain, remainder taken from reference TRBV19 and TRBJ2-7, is DGGITQSPKYLFRKEGQNVTLSCEQNLNHDAMYWYRQDPGQGLRLIYYSQIVNDFQKGDIAEGYSVSREKKESFPLTVTSAQKNPTAFYLCASSITGEREKAYEQYFGPGTRLTVT.

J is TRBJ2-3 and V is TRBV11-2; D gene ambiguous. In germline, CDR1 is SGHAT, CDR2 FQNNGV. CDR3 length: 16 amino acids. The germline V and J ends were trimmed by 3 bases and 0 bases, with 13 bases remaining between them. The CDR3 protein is CASSFDMGISTDTQYF. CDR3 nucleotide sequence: TGTGCCAGCAGCTTCGATATGGGAATAAGCACAGATACGCAGTATTTT.

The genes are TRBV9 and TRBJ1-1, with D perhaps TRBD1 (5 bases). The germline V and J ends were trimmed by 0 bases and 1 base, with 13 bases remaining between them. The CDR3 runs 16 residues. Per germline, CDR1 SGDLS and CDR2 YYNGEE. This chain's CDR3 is CASSVGGITPNTEAFF. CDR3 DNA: TGTGCCAGCAGCGTAGGGGGGATTACCCCGAACACTGAAGCTTTCTTT. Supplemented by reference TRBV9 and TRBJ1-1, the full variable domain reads DSGVTQTPKHLITATGQRVTLRCSPRSGDLSVYWYQQSLDQGLQFLIQYYNGEERAKGNILERFSAQQFPDLHSELNLSSLELGDSALYFCASSVGGITPNTEAFFGQGTRLTVV.

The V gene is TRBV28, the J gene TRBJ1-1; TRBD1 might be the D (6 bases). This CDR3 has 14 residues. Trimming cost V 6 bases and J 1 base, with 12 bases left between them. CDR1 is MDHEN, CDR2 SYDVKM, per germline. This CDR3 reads CASRHPGQNTEAFF. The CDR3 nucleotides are TGTGCCAGCAGACACCCGGGACAGAACACTGAAGCTTTCTTT.

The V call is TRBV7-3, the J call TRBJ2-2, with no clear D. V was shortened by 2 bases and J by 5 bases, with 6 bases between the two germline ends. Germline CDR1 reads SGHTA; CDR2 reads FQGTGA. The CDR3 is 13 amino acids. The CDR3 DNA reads TGTGCCAGCAGCTTACAGGCTACCGGGGAGCTGTTTTTT. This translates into CASSLQATGELFF.

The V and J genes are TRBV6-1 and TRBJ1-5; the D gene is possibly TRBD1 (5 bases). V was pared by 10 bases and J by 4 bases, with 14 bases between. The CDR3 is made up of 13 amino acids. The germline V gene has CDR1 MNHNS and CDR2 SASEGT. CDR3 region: CATGGLTNQPQHF. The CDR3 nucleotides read TGTGCCACCGGGGGGTTGACAAATCAGCCCCAGCATTTT.

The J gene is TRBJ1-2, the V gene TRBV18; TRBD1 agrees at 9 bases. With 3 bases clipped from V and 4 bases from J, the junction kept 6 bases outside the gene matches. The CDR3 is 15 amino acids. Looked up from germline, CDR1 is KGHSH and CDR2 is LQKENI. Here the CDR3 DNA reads TGTGCCAGCTCACCCGGACAGGGGATTATCTATGGCTACACCTTC. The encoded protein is CASSPGQGIIYGYTF.

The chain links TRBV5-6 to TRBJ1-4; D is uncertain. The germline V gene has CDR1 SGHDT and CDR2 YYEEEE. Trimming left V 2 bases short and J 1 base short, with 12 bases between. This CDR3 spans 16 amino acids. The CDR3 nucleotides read TGTGCCAGCAGCTTCGGAGTATGGGTAACTAATGAAAAACTGTTTTTT. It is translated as CASSFGVWVTNEKLFF.

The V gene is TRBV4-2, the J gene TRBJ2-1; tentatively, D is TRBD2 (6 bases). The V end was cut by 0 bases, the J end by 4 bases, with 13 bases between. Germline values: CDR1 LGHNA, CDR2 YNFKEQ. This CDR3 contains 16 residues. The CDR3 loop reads CASSQDQASAYNEQFF. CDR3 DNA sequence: TGTGCCAGCAGCCAAGATCAGGCTAGCGCTTACAATGAGCAGTTCTTC.

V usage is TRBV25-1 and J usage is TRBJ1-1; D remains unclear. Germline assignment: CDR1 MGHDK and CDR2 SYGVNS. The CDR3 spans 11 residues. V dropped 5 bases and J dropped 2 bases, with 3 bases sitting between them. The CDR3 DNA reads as TGTGCCAGCAGTATCAACACTGAAGCTTTCTTT. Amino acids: CASSINTEAFF.

The CDR3 nucleotides read TGTGCCAGCAGCTTCTTCGGACAGGGGGCCAATCAGCCCCAGCATTTT. Translated, it gives CASSFFGQGANQPQHF. The chain links TRBV7-9 to TRBJ1-5, with TRBD1 matching 11 bases. The length of the CDR3 is 16 residues. V shed 3 bases, J shed 3 bases, and the junction held 4 bases outside the gene matches. Germline V gene sequence: CDR1 SEHNR, CDR2 FQNEAQ (reference sequence).

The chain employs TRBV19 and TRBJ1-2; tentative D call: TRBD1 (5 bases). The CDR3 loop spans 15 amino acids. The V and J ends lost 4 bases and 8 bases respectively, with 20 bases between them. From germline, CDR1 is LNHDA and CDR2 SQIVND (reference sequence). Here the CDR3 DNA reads TGTGCCAGTAGTAGACAGATATTTTCCTCATGGGGCTACACCTTC. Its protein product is CASSRQIFSSWGYTF.

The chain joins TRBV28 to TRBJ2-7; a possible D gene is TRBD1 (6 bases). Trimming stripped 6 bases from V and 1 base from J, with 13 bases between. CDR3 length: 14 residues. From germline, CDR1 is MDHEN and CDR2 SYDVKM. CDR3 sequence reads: CASRRTEVSYEQYF. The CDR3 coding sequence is TGTGCCAGCAGGAGGACAGAAGTTTCCTACGAGCAGTACTTC.

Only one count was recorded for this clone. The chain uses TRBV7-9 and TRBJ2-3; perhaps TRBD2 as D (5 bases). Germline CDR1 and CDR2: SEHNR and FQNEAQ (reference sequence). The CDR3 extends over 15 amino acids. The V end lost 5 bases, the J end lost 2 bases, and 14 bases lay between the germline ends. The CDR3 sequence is CASSVNGVPTDTQYF. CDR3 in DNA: TGTGCCAGCAGCGTGAACGGGGTCCCCACAGATACGCAGTATTTT.

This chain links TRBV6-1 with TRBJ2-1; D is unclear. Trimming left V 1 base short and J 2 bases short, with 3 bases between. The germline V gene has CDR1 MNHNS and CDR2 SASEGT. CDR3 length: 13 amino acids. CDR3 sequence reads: CASSEGPYNEQFF. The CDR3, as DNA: TGTGCCAGCAGTGAAGGGCCCTACAATGAGCAGTTCTTC.